The 30 T cell receptor beta chains listed next were all sequenced from one sample in a study of control samples from healthy donors and cancer patients. The data were produced by immunoSEQ multiplex PCR, yet TCRdb's version contains in-frame clones alone and is incomplete. Of 140,000 to 150,000 clones in the sample, 89% were seen once. Sequenced material: blood. All receptors derive from a man aged 30-40 years in good health.

The gene calls are TRBV19 and TRBJ1-2; 8 bases match TRBD1. The ends lost 1 base at V and 5 bases at J; junction bases unmatched: 6. CDR1 is LNHDA and CDR2 is SQIVND in the germline V gene (reference sequence). The CDR3 runs to 15 residues. This chain's CDR3 is CASSIASGQDYGYTF. For the CDR3, the DNA is TGTGCCAGTAGTATAGCGTCGGGACAGGATTATGGCTACACCTTC.

This chain joins TRBV6-5 and TRBJ2-5; D not certain. CDR1 and CDR2 from the germline V gene are MNHEY and SVGAGI. CDR3 size: 14 residues. The V and J ends lost 6 bases and 5 bases respectively, with 16 bases between them. The CDR3 nucleotides read TGTGCCAGCAGCCTACAAACAATGGTGGAGACCCAGTACTTC. It translates to CASSLQTMVETQYF.

The chain couples TRBV27 to TRBJ1-2; D might be TRBD1 (6 bases). CDR1 MNHEY and CDR2 SMNVEV come from the germline V gene (reference sequence). Trimming removed 6 bases at V and 4 bases at J, with 12 bases between. The CDR3 runs to 13 residues. The CDR3 reads CASSWGGLYGYTF. In DNA form, the CDR3 reads TGTGCCAGCAGCTGGGGGGGCCTCTATGGCTACACCTTC.

The gene calls are TRBV2 and TRBJ1-5, with D possibly TRBD1 on 6 matching bases. V shed 4 bases and J shed 5 bases, with 12 bases lying between them. The germline gives CDR1 SNHLY, CDR2 FYNNEI. The length of the CDR3 is 14 residues. The CDR3 spells CASSVNRVYQPQHF. CDR3 nucleotides: TGTGCCAGCAGTGTCAACAGGGTCTATCAGCCCCAGCATTTT.

In DNA, the CDR3 is TGTGCCAGCAGCCTAGGTGCGACTTCCTACGAGCAGTACTTC. Translation: CASSLGATSYEQYF. V gene TRBV6-5 combines with J gene TRBJ2-7; D gene uncertain. The germline gives CDR1 MNHEY, CDR2 SVGAGI. V dropped 6 bases and J dropped 1 base, with 13 bases sitting between them. The CDR3 extends over 14 amino acids.

This clone occurred once. This chain links TRBV11-2 with TRBJ1-3; no firm D call. CDR1 and CDR2 (germline): SGHAT, FQNNGV. The CDR3 contains 15 residues. V shed 0 bases and J shed 0 bases, with 6 bases lying between them. CDR3: CASSLEGASGNTIYF. The CDR3 DNA follows: TGTGCCAGCAGCTTAGAGGGAGCCTCTGGAAACACCATATATTTT.

The chain combines TRBV28 with TRBJ1-6; D is ambiguous. Per the germline V gene, CDR1 is MDHEN and CDR2 is SYDVKM. The CDR3 covers 15 residues. Trimming pared 3 bases from V and 3 bases from J, leaving 9 bases between. The CDR3 DNA reads as TGTGCCAGCAGTTTCCCCCTAAGCTATAATTCACCCCTCCACTTT. Translating it yields CASSFPLSYNSPLHF.

The chain combines TRBV7-8 with TRBJ1-4; possible D gene TRBD1, 5 bases. The V end was cut by 5 bases, the J end by 4 bases, with 20 bases between. CDR1 and CDR2 (germline): SGHVS, FQNEAQ. The CDR3 spans 17 residues. CDR3 in DNA: TGTGCCAGCAGCCAGGGCGGTGGAGGGGCGCGTAATGAAAAACTGTTTTTT. As protein: CASSQGGGGARNEKLFF.

The rearrangement links TRBV4-1 to TRBJ1-1, with D perhaps matching TRBD1 (5 bases). In germline, CDR1 is MGHRA, CDR2 YSYEKL. V lost 2 bases, J lost 0 bases, and 19 bases lay in between. This CDR3 has 18 amino acids. The CDR3 region is CASSQPSGRGGLNTEAFF. The CDR3 DNA is TGCGCCAGCAGCCAACCTTCGGGGAGGGGCGGGTTGAACACTGAAGCTTTCTTT.

This clone was seen just once. The rearrangement joins TRBV2 to TRBJ1-5; the match to TRBD1 covers 8 bases. V gave up 4 bases and J gave up 0 bases; unmatched junction bases: 5. There are 16 residues in the CDR3. In germline, CDR1 is SNHLY, CDR2 FYNNEI. Here the CDR3 reads CASSGSTGDSNQPQHF. In DNA, the CDR3 is TGTGCCAGCAGTGGATCGACAGGGGATAGCAATCAGCCCCAGCATTTT.

The chain joins TRBV7-2 to TRBJ2-7; D perhaps matches TRBD2 (6 bases). The CDR3 consists of 16 residues. Germline V gene data show CDR1 as SGHTA and CDR2 as FQGNSA. Trimming took off 0 bases at V and 5 bases at J, with 17 bases between the two ends. CDR3 nucleotides: TGTGCCAGCAGCTTAGCAGGGCGGGGTTGGCAGGACGAGCAGTACTTC. It encodes CASSLAGRGWQDEQYF.

The CDR3, as DNA: TGTGCCAGCCGACCTAGCACAGATACGCAGTATTTT. Its protein product is CASRPSTDTQYF. The V and J genes are TRBV2 and TRBJ2-3; D unresolved. With 8 bases removed from V and 0 bases from J, the gap between germline ends came to 6 bases. Germline CDR1 SNHLY, CDR2 FYNNEI. This CDR3 region has 12 residues.

This chain uses TRBV20-1 with TRBJ2-5; D is unclear. Between the trimmed V and J ends, which lost 3 bases and 1 base, there was a span of 6 bases. CDR3 size: 12 residues. Germline V CDR1 and CDR2: DFQATT, SNEGSKA (reference sequence). CDR3 DNA sequence: TGCAGTGCTAGTCCTAGCCAAGAGACCCAGTACTTC. Its translation is CSASPSQETQYF.

V gene TRBV7-3 combines with J gene TRBJ2-5; 8 nucleotides line up with TRBD2. V lost 1 base and J lost 5; bases outside the gene matches: 6. The CDR3 is made up of 15 amino acids. Germline CDR1 SGHTA, CDR2 FQGTGA. CDR3: CASSLNGGGLETQYF. CDR3 coding DNA: TGTGCCAGCAGCTTAAACGGCGGGGGGCTGGAGACCCAGTACTTC. The whole variable domain, filled in from reference TRBV7-3 and TRBJ2-5, reads GAGVSQTPSNKVTEKGKYVELRCDPISGHTALYWYRQSLGQGPEFLIYFQGTGAADDSGLPNDRFFAVRPEGSVSTLKIQRTERGDSAVYLCASSLNGGGLETQYFGPGTRLLVL.

This clone was detected only once. The rearrangement uses TRBV27 and TRBJ2-2; D gene ambiguous. V gave up 4 bases and J gave up 7 bases, with 10 bases separating them. CDR1 MNHEY and CDR2 SMNVEV come from the germline V gene (reference sequence). The CDR3 length is 13 residues. CDR3 coding DNA: TGTGCCAGCAGTTCGGACGGTATCGGGGAGCTGTTTTTT. Protein sequence: CASSSDGIGELFF.

The chain joins TRBV19 to TRBJ1-1, with D perhaps matching TRBD1 (6 bases). The CDR3 runs to 17 residues. V dropped 3 bases and J dropped 3 bases, with 20 bases sitting between them. Germline V CDR1 and CDR2: LNHDA, SQIVND (reference sequence). The DNA of the CDR3 is TGTGCCAGTAGTATCCTCAGGGGAGGGTCGGCGGACACTGAAGCTTTCTTT. As protein: CASSILRGGSADTEAFF.

CDR3 in amino acids: CASRPEGTNYGYTF. The DNA of the CDR3 is TGTGCCAGTCGACCTGAGGGGACTAACTATGGCTACACCTTC. The chain employs TRBV19 and TRBJ1-2; possibly TRBD1 for D (5 bases). The CDR3 consists of 14 residues. Germline lookup yields CDR1 LNHDA and CDR2 SQIVND (reference sequence). Trimming cost V 8 bases and J 0 bases, with 13 bases left between them.

V and J are TRBV5-1 and TRBJ2-7; the D gene is possibly TRBD2 (7 bases). The CDR3 runs to 18 residues. Germline CDR1 SGHRS, CDR2 YFSETQ. Trimming left V 4 bases short and J 4 bases short, with 27 bases between. The CDR3 here is CASSPRRRDGGRFYEQYF. CDR3 coding DNA: TGCGCCAGCAGCCCACGACGCCGCGACGGGGGGCGCTTTTACGAGCAGTACTTC.

The genes are TRBV9 and TRBJ2-1; a weak D match, TRBD1 (5 bases). The V end lost 1 base, the J end lost 1 base, and 12 bases lay between the germline ends. The CDR3 loop spans 16 amino acids. Germline lookup yields CDR1 SGDLS and CDR2 YYNGEE. CDR3 region: CASSVTGRQSYNEQFF. The CDR3 region has the DNA TGTGCCAGCAGCGTAACAGGTCGGCAATCCTACAATGAGCAGTTCTTC.

The chain is built from TRBV7-3 and TRBJ2-1; unclear D gene. Trimming stripped 3 bases from V and 6 bases from J, with 3 bases between. The germline V gene has CDR1 SGHTA and CDR2 FQGTGA. This CDR3 is built from 11 residues. The CDR3 region is CASSLGNEQFF. The CDR3, as DNA: TGTGCCAGCAGCTTGGGCAATGAGCAGTTCTTC.

This chain connects TRBV25-1 to TRBJ1-2; TRBD1 is a possible D gene (6 bases). The germline V gene has CDR1 MGHDK and CDR2 SYGVNS. The V end lost 6 bases, the J end lost 8 bases, and 13 bases lay between the germline ends. The CDR3 has 12 residues. DNA for the CDR3: TGTGCCAGCAGCATCGGGGGCGCGGGCTACACCTTC. Protein sequence: CASSIGGAGYTF.

This CDR3 reads CASRNGPGTEAFF. The CDR3 DNA reads as TGTGCCAGCAGAAACGGGCCGGGGACTGAAGCTTTCTTT. The chain couples TRBV12-3 or TRBV12-4 to TRBJ1-1; D is unclear. The CDR3 totals 13 residues. V lost 6 bases to trimming and J lost 5 bases, with 13 bases between them.

This CDR3 is CASSQDLGTSLRNTIYF. The CDR3 DNA reads TGCGCCAGCAGCCAAGATCTTGGGACTTCACTGCGAAACACCATATATTTT. This chain uses TRBV4-3 with TRBJ1-3, with D tentatively TRBD1 (5 bases). Trimming stripped 0 bases from V and 5 bases from J, with 17 bases between. Germline values: CDR1 LGHNA, CDR2 YSLEER. The CDR3 runs 17 residues.

V and J are TRBV7-6 and TRBJ2-4; 8 nucleotides align to TRBD2. The length of the CDR3 is 17 residues. The V gene end was trimmed by 4 bases and the J gene end by 7 bases; junction bases not matched to a gene: 15. Per the germline V gene, CDR1 is SGHVS and CDR2 is FNYEAQ. Written as DNA, the CDR3 is TGTGCCAGCAGCTCAGGGATAGCGGGACCTGTCGATAACATTCAGTACTTC. This codes for CASSSGIAGPVDNIQYF. Drawing the rest from reference TRBV7-6 and TRBJ2-4, the complete variable domain is GAGVSQSPRYKVTKRGQDVALRCDPISGHVSLYWYRQALGQGPEFLTYFNYEAQQDKSGLPNDRFSAERPEGSISTLTIQRTEQRDSAMYRCASSSGIAGPVDNIQYFGAGTRLSVL.

The rearrangement joins TRBV5-1 to TRBJ2-5, with TRBD2 matching 7 bases. CDR3 length: 14 amino acids. The ends lost 4 bases at V and 1 base at J; junction bases unmatched: 4. Germline CDR1 and CDR2: SGHRS and YFSETQ. The CDR3 reads CASSPGGTQETQYF. For the CDR3, the DNA is TGCGCCAGCAGCCCGGGGGGTACCCAAGAGACCCAGTACTTC.

The V and J genes are TRBV5-5 and TRBJ2-7; TRBD1 matches 10 bases. This CDR3 contains 15 residues. Trimming cost V 2 bases and J 2 bases; bases outside gene matches: 4. Germline V gives CDR1 SGHKS, CDR2 YYEKEE (reference sequence). CDR3 in amino acids: CASSFSGTGAYEQYF. The CDR3 DNA sequence: TGTGCCAGCAGCTTCTCCGGGACAGGGGCCTACGAGCAGTACTTC.

The chain combines TRBV5-1 with TRBJ1-2; TRBD1 is a possible D gene (6 bases). Germline V gives CDR1 SGHRS, CDR2 YFSETQ. V was cut by 4 bases and J by 6 bases, with 19 bases left in between. CDR3 length: 15 residues. The CDR3 protein is CASSSGDRGGDGYTF. The CDR3, as DNA: TGCGCCAGCAGCAGCGGGGATCGGGGGGGCGATGGCTACACCTTC.

The chain joins TRBV7-2 to TRBJ2-2; D gene unclear. V gave up 2 bases and J gave up 8 bases, with 15 bases separating them. Per the germline V gene, CDR1 is SGHTA and CDR2 is FQGNSA. The CDR3 extends over 15 amino acids. CDR3: CASSLILPLPGELFF. CDR3 DNA: TGTGCCAGCAGCTTAATCCTACCGCTACCGGGGGAGCTGTTTTTT. Based on the CDR3 plus reference TRBV7-2 and TRBJ2-2, the full variable domain is GAGVSQSPSNKVTEKGKDVELRCDPISGHTALYWYRQSLGQGLEFLIYFQGNSAPDKSGLPSDRFSAERTGGSVSTLTIQRTQQEDSAVYLCASSLILPLPGELFFGEGSRLTVL.

V gene TRBV18 combines with J gene TRBJ1-2; D is uncertain. Germline V gives CDR1 KGHSH, CDR2 LQKENI. The CDR3 sequence is 14 residues long. Trimming cost V 1 base and J 2 bases, with 8 bases left between them. The CDR3 DNA reads as TGTGCCAGCTCACCACGGACGGAGAACTATGGCTACACCTTC. This sequence encodes CASSPRTENYGYTF.

The CDR3 nucleotides read TGCGCCAGCAGCAACACCGGGGGGCTCACTGAAGCTTTCTTT. Its translation: CASSNTGGLTEAFF. The genes are TRBV5-1 and TRBJ1-1, with D possibly being TRBD1 (6 bases). The CDR3 spans 14 residues. From germline, CDR1 is SGHRS and CDR2 YFSETQ. The V end was cut by 4 bases, the J end by 4 bases, with 14 bases between.